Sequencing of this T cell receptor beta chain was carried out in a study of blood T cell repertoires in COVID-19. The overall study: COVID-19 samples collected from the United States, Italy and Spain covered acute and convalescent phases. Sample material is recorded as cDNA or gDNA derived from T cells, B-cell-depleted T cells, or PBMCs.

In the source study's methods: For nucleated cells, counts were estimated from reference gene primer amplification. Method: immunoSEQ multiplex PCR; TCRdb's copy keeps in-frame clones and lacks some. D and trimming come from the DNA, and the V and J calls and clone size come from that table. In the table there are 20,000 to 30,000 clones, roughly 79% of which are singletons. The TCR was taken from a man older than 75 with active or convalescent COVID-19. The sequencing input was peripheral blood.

The CDR3 coding sequence is TGTGCCAGCAGACCACAGGGGAGGTCTGAAGCTTTCTTT. It specifies CASRPQGRSEAFF. The chain links TRBV5-6 to TRBJ1-1; 7 positions agree with TRBD1. J was trimmed by 6 bases and V by 5 bases; bases with no gene match: 7. CDR3 length equals 13 residues. Looked up from germline, CDR1 is SGHDT and CDR2 is YYEEEE.